This note documents a single T cell receptor (beta chain) sequence. This clone has a single count. Its target antigen remains unknown. No qualities accompany the bases; no much larger clone lies one base away. TCRbeta CDR3 regions were amplified from genomic DNA by means of the immunoSEQ Assay, a bias-controlled multiplex PCR. Processing in the source paper ran as follows. The number of nucleated cells in each sample was estimated from the amplification of reference gene primers within the assay. To quantify the absolute abundance of each unique TCRbeta CDR3 rearrangement, sequence reads were collapsed and filtered. For each sample, productive Simpson clonality was calculated as the square root of Simpson's diversity index across productive rearrangements. TCRdb limited this immuneACCESS table to in-frame rearrangements with V and J called. A share of clones is missing; checked studies link under half to unresolved V genes, and the rest is unexplained. V and J calls plus clone size are reproduced from that table; the DNA served to infer D and trimming. The sample table shows 100,000 to 120,000 clones, and 81% are seen once. 37% of the sample belongs to the ten largest clones.

These data are taken from a study of blood T cell repertoires in COVID-19 (dated by TCRdb to 2020 to 2021). As for the study more broadly: Samples from collaborators originated in the United States, Italy and Spain and spanned both the acute and convalescent phases of COVID-19. The material from the prospective study consisted of cDNA or gDNA derived from T cells, B-cell-depleted T cells, or PBMCs. Deeply sampled blood TCRbeta repertoires from subjects exposed to, actively infected with, or recovered from COVID-19 were included in the dataset. The repertoires were made available in a free public database intended to serve as a resource for research on the immune response to SARS-CoV-2. The samples were drawn from two sources: the first 160 participants of the ongoing ImmuneRACE study, and 1,000 to 1,500 subjects contributed by 6 global collaborators. Sample metadata almost always included a de-identified subject ID, COVID-19 status, age in years and sex. Where available, HLA class I and class II types were obtained from metadata supplied by the sample provider rather than from assay-based typing.

Broader findings and caveats from the paper: How much clinical and demographic metadata was included differed by source and by participant, and the metadata was provided uncurated.

Collaborating institutions collected whole blood in K2EDTA tubes following their own protocols. For TCRbeta analysis, collaborators shipped samples in one of three forms: frozen whole blood, isolated PBMCs, or DNA extracted from either of those sample types. CDR1 and CDR2, per the germline V gene, are MNHNS and SASEGT. V lost 4 bases and J lost 3 bases; the stretch between them is 15 bases long. The cysteine opens and the phenylalanine closes a CDR3 of 16 amino acids. The read is trimmed to its CDR3 DNA, 48 bases read in frame from base 1. The receptor comes from a man at least 80 years old with acute or convalescent COVID-19. Sequencing was carried out using peripheral blood. The chain is encoded by TRBV6-1 joined to TRBJ1-4, with the D gene uncertain. The CDR3 has the sequence CASSGYRLASNEKLFF. The nucleotides are TGTGCCAGCAGTGGATATCGACTGGCCTCTAATGAAAAACTGTTTTTT.